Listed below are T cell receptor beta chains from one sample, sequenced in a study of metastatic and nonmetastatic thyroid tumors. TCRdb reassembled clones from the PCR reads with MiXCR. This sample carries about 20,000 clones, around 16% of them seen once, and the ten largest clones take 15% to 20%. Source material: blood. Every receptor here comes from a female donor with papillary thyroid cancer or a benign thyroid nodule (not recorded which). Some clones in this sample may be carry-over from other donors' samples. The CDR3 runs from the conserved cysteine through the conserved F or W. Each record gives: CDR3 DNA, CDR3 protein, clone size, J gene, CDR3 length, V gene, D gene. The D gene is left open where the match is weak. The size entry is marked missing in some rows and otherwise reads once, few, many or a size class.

cdr3_nt: TGTGCCAGCTCACCAACGCAGGGGACACACTCTAGCACAGATACGCAGTATTTT
cdr3_aa: CASSPTQGTHSSTDTQYF
clone_size: -
j_call: TRBJ2-3
cdr3_length: 18
v_call: TRBV18
d_call: -

cdr3_nt: TGTGCCAGCAGCCTGGGGGGCTCAGATCAGCCCCAGCATTTT
cdr3_aa: CASSLGGSDQPQHF
clone_size: many
j_call: TRBJ1-5
cdr3_length: 14
v_call: TRBV7-9
d_call: -

cdr3_nt: TGCGCCAGCAGCGTGGGACTAGCCTACGAGCAGTACTTC
cdr3_aa: CASSVGLAYEQYF
clone_size: -
j_call: TRBJ2-7
cdr3_length: 13
v_call: TRBV5-1
d_call: TRBD2

cdr3_nt: TGTGCCAGCTCACCACAGGGCTCACCCCTCCACTTT
cdr3_aa: CASSPQGSPLHF
clone_size: -
j_call: TRBJ1-6
cdr3_length: 12
v_call: TRBV18
d_call: -

cdr3_nt: TGTGCCAGCAGCCAGGGACAGAGCTCCTACGAGCAGTACTTC
cdr3_aa: CASSQGQSSYEQYF
clone_size: medium-sized
j_call: TRBJ2-7
cdr3_length: 14
v_call: TRBV6-1
d_call: TRBD1

cdr3_nt: TGTGCCAGCAGTCCTGTGGGTAGCACAGATACGCAGTATTTT
cdr3_aa: CASSPVGSTDTQYF
clone_size: many
j_call: TRBJ2-3
cdr3_length: 14
v_call: TRBV12-3/TRBV12-4
d_call: -

cdr3_nt: TGTGCCAGCACCATTTACAAGGGTGGATTTCTCCTTAACTATGGCTACACCTTC
cdr3_aa: CASTIYKGGFLLNYGYTF
clone_size: medium-sized
j_call: TRBJ1-2
cdr3_length: 18
v_call: TRBV6-6
d_call: -

cdr3_nt: TGTGCCAGCAGCCTGGGCCCAGGGGCTGGAGATACGCAGTATTTT
cdr3_aa: CASSLGPGAGDTQYF
clone_size: many
j_call: TRBJ2-3
cdr3_length: 15
v_call: TRBV5-5
d_call: -

cdr3_nt: TGTGCCAGCAGTCAGGGACTAGCGGGAGTAAACGAGCAGTACTTC
cdr3_aa: CASSQGLAGVNEQYF
clone_size: few
j_call: TRBJ2-7
cdr3_length: 15
v_call: TRBV6-1
d_call: TRBD2

cdr3_nt: TGTGCCAGCAGCGCCTCCGGGACCAGCTCCTACAATGAGCAGTTCTTC
cdr3_aa: CASSASGTSSYNEQFF
clone_size: many
j_call: TRBJ2-1
cdr3_length: 16
v_call: TRBV9
d_call: -

cdr3_nt: TGTGCCAGCAGCTTAGCTTCCGTCAGCAATGAGCAGTTCTTC
cdr3_aa: CASSLASVSNEQFF
clone_size: many
j_call: TRBJ2-1
cdr3_length: 14
v_call: TRBV7-9
d_call: -

cdr3_nt: TGTGCCAGCAGTGAAAGATTGTTGGGCGTCTACGAGCAGTACTTC
cdr3_aa: CASSERLLGVYEQYF
clone_size: few
j_call: TRBJ2-7
cdr3_length: 15
v_call: TRBV2
d_call: -

cdr3_nt: TGTGCCAGCTCACCGAACAGTGTGAACACTGAAGCTTTCTTT
cdr3_aa: CASSPNSVNTEAFF
clone_size: -
j_call: TRBJ1-1
cdr3_length: 14
v_call: TRBV18
d_call: -

cdr3_nt: TGTGCCAGCATGCACGGGACTAGCGGGAGTGAGACCCAGTACTTC
cdr3_aa: CASMHGTSGSETQYF
clone_size: -
j_call: TRBJ2-5
cdr3_length: 15
v_call: TRBV6-1
d_call: TRBD2

cdr3_nt: TGCGCCAGCAGCTTGGATCCGGGGAGCTCCTACGAGCAGTACTTC
cdr3_aa: CASSLDPGSSYEQYF
clone_size: many
j_call: TRBJ2-7
cdr3_length: 15
v_call: TRBV5-1
d_call: -